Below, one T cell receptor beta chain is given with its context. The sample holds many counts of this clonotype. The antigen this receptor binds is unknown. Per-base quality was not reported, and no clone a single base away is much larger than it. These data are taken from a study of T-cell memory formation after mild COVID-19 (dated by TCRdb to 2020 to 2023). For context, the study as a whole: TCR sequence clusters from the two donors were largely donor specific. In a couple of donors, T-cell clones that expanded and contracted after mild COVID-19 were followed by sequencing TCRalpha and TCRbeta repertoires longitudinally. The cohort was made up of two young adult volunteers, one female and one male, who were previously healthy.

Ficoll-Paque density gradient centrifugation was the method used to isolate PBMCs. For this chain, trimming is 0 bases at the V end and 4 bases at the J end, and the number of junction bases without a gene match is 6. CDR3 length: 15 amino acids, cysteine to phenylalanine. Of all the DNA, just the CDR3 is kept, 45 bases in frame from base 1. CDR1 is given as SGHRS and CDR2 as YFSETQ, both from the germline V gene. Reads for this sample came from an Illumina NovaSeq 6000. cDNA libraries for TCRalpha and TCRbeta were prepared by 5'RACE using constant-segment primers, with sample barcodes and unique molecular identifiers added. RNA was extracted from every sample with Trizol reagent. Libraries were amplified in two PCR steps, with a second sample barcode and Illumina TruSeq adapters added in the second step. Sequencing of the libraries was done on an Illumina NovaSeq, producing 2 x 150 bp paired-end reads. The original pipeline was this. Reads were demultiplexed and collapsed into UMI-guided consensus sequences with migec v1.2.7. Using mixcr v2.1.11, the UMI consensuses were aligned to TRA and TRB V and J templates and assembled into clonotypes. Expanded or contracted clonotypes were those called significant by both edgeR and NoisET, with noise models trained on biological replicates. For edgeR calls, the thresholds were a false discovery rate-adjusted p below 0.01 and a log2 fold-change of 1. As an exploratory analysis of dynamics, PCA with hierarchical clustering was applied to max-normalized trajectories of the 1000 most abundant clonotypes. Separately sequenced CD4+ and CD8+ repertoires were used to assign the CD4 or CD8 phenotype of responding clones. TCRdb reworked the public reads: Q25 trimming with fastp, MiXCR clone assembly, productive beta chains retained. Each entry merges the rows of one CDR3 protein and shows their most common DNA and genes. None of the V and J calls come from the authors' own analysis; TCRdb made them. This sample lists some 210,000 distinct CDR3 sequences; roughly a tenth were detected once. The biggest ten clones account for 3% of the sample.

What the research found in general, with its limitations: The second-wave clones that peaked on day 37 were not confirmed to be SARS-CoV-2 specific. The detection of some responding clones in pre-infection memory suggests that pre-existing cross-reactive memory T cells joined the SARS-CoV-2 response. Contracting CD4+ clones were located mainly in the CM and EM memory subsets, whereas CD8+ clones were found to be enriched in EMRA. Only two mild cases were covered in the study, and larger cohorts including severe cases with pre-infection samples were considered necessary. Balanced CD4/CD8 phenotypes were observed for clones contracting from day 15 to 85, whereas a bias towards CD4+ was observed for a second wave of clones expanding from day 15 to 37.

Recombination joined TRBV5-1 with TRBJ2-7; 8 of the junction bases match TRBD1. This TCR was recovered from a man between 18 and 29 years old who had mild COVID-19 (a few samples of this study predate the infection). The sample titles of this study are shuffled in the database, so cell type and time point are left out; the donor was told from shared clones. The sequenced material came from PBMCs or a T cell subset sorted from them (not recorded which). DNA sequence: TGCGCCAGCAGCTTGGAAGCAGGGGGCACTTACGAGCAGTACTTC. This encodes CASSLEAGGTYEQYF.